One and the same sample provided the 9 T cell receptor beta chains below, sequenced in a study of OX40 agonist ivuxolimab in advanced cancers. The method was immunoSEQ multiplex PCR; TCRdb's version includes in-frame clones alone and lacks a portion of them. The sample includes about 88,000 clones, around 85% seen only once; the top ten take 0.2% to 0.25%. The source material was CD4+ or CD8+ T cells sorted from blood, sampled in a trial of the OX40 agonist ivuxolimab. The receptor set was obtained from an adult with an advanced solid tumor such as melanoma, head and neck, liver or kidney cancer.

This clone appeared a few times. The chain combines TRBV9 with TRBJ2-3, with D perhaps given as TRBD1 or TRBD2 (5 bases each). In germline, CDR1 is SGDLS, CDR2 YYNGEE. V lost 3 bases and J lost 3, with 14 bases in between. The CDR3 has 15 residues. The CDR3 is CASSGYGTRTDTQYF. The CDR3 DNA is TGTGCCAGCAGCGGTTACGGGACGCGAACAGATACGCAGTATTTT.

The chain has TRBV5-5 and TRBJ2-1, with D unclear. With 5 bases removed from V and 0 bases from J, the gap between germline ends came to 6 bases. Germline loops: CDR1 SGHKS, CDR2 YYEKEE (reference sequence). The CDR3 has 13 amino acids. CDR3 bases: TGTGCCAGCAGTCAGAGCTCCTACAATGAGCAGTTCTTC. This gives the protein CASSQSSYNEQFF.

The chain uses TRBV7-3 and TRBJ2-7; D call uncertain. The CDR3 contains 15 residues. Germline assignment: CDR1 SGHTA and CDR2 FQGTGA. Trimming removed 1 base at V and 1 base at J, with 11 bases between. The CDR3 region has the DNA TGTGCCAGCAGCTTAAGCGGTAGTCTTTCCTACGAGCAGTACTTC. Translating it yields CASSLSGSLSYEQYF. The full variable domain, in which reference TRBV7-3 and TRBJ2-7 provide the parts outside the CDR3, is GAGVSQTPSNKVTEKGKYVELRCDPISGHTALYWYRQSLGQGPEFLIYFQGTGAADDSGLPNDRFFAVRPEGSVSTLKIQRTERGDSAVYLCASSLSGSLSYEQYFGPGTRLTVT.

A few counts support this clone. The chain recombines TRBV10-3 with TRBJ1-5; D unresolved. Looked up from germline, CDR1 is ENHRY and CDR2 is SYGVKD. V lost 11 bases and J 3 bases, leaving 14 bases between the germline ends. This CDR3 region has 13 residues. CDR3 coding DNA: TGTGCCTCCAGCCAGGAACCCAATCAGCCCCAGCATTTT. Translation gives CASSQEPNQPQHF.

CDR3 sequence (DNA): TGTGCCAGCAGACAGGGAAAAGAGACCCAGTACTTC. Protein product: CASRQGKETQYF. The V and J genes are TRBV28 and TRBJ2-5; possibly TRBD1 for D (6 bases). The CDR3 length is 12 residues. Trimming left V 6 bases short and J 3 bases short, with 8 bases between. Germline V gene sequence: CDR1 MDHEN, CDR2 SYDVKM.

V gene TRBV9 combines with J gene TRBJ2-7; 8 bases are a match to TRBD1. V shed 7 bases, J shed 2 bases, and the junction held 8 bases outside the gene matches. Germline V gives CDR1 SGDLS, CDR2 YYNGEE. The CDR3 is 14 amino acids. This CDR3 is CASSPGTGTYEQYF. CDR3 bases: TGTGCCAGCTCCCCCGGGACAGGCACCTACGAGCAGTACTTC. Full variable domain (rest looked up from reference TRBV9 and TRBJ2-7): DSGVTQTPKHLITATGQRVTLRCSPRSGDLSVYWYQQSLDQGLQFLIQYYNGEERAKGNILERFSAQQFPDLHSELNLSSLELGDSALYFCASSPGTGTYEQYFGPGTRLTVT.

This clone was seen only once. The chain is built from TRBV28 and TRBJ2-7; 12 bases agree with TRBD2. This CDR3 contains 13 residues. Trimming removed 5 bases from V and 7 bases from J; junction bases left unmatched: 3. Germline CDR1 reads MDHEN; CDR2 reads SYDVKM. In DNA, the CDR3 is TGTGCCAGCAGTCTGACTAGCGGGGGAGAGCAGTACGTC. Translation gives CASSLTSGGEQYV.

The chain employs TRBV6-5 and TRBJ1-1; D not resolved. Trimming left V 8 bases short and J 0 bases short, with 10 bases between. The length of the CDR3 is 13 residues. CDR1 MNHEY and CDR2 SVGAGI come from the germline V gene. CDR3 sequence: CASGRLLNTEAFF. Here the CDR3 DNA reads TGTGCCAGCGGGCGACTACTGAACACTGAAGCTTTCTTT.

The CDR3 spells CASSPLGINYGYTF. Here the CDR3 DNA reads TGTGCCAGCAGTCCCTTGGGTATTAACTATGGCTACACCTTC. J is TRBJ1-2 and V is TRBV27; no reliable D call. The CDR3 length is 14 residues. Germline V gives CDR1 MNHEY, CDR2 SMNVEV (reference sequence). Trimming left V 5 bases short and J 1 base short, with 11 bases between.